These 21 T cell receptor beta chains were sequenced from one sample in a study of cytomegalovirus exposure and HLA in healthy donors. Amplification used 60 Vbeta primers and 13 Jbeta primers. Sequencing was performed with immunoSEQ multiplex PCR; in TCRdb, only in-frame clones are kept and a portion is missing. Of about 50,000 clones in the sample, 80% were seen once. The sample taken for sequencing was PBMCs. All receptors come from a young man in good health and CMV-seropositive.

This clone was recorded only once. The chain is built from TRBV19 and TRBJ1-4; D is perhaps TRBD1 (6 bases). Germline V gives CDR1 LNHDA, CDR2 SQIVND (reference sequence). V was trimmed by 5 bases and J by 12 bases, leaving 16 bases between them. The CDR3 is 13 residues long. The CDR3 loop reads CASSWTHRVELFF. The CDR3 DNA sequence: TGTGCCAGTAGTTGGACCCACAGGGTCGAACTGTTTTTT.

The chain recombines TRBV19 with TRBJ1-3; 7 nucleotides agree with TRBD1. The germline V gene has CDR1 LNHDA and CDR2 SQIVND (reference sequence). V was pared by 4 bases and J by 0 bases, with 9 bases of the junction left unmatched. The CDR3 is 17 residues long. In DNA form, the CDR3 reads TGTGCCAGTAGTACCTTCGCCGGGACAGACTCTGGAAACACCATATATTTT. Translated, it gives CASSTFAGTDSGNTIYF.

The rearrangement links TRBV10-2 to TRBJ2-7; 8 positions match TRBD2. CDR1 is WSHSY and CDR2 is SAAADI in the germline V gene. The CDR3 contains 14 residues. The V and J ends lost 8 bases and 5 bases, in that order; junction bases with no gene match: 11. CDR3 coding DNA: TGCGCCAGCGGTCGCGACGGGGGGGTGGACGAGCAGTACTTC. It translates to CASGRDGGVDEQYF.

The table lists this clone with a few counts. The rearrangement uses TRBV5-1 and TRBJ2-7, with 7 bases identical to TRBD1. V shed 7 bases, J shed 0 bases, and the junction held 4 bases outside the gene matches. The CDR3 runs to 13 residues. CDR1 is SGHRS and CDR2 is YFSETQ in the germline V gene. CDR3 sequence reads: CASRGTASYEQYF. CDR3 nucleotide sequence: TGCGCCAGCCGAGGGACAGCCTCCTACGAGCAGTACTTC.

The gene calls are TRBV9 and TRBJ2-2; the D is unclear. Germline lookup yields CDR1 SGDLS and CDR2 YYNGEE. The CDR3 loop spans 14 amino acids. The V and J ends lost 6 bases and 2 bases respectively, with 11 bases between them. This CDR3 reads CASTATVNTGELFF. CDR3 sequence (DNA): TGTGCCAGCACCGCAACAGTTAACACCGGGGAGCTGTTTTTT.

J is TRBJ2-1 and V is TRBV7-9, with 10 bases lining up with TRBD1. Trimming took 4 bases from V and 8 from J; bases not matched to a gene: 14. The CDR3 totals 17 residues. From germline, CDR1 is SEHNR and CDR2 FQNEAQ (reference sequence). The CDR3 DNA reads as TGTGCCAGCAGCTCCGGAGTTGGGACAGGGGCTTGGGATGAGCAGTTCTTC. This gives the protein CASSSGVGTGAWDEQFF.

CDR3 amino acids: CASSKYSGNTIYF. The CDR3 DNA follows: TGTGCCAGCAGCAAATACTCTGGAAACACCATATATTTT. V is TRBV7-3 and J is TRBJ1-3; no clear D. This CDR3 contains 13 residues. Germline V lookup: CDR1 SGHTA, CDR2 FQGTGA. V lost 5 bases, J lost 0 bases, and 5 bases lay in between.

V and J are TRBV7-9 and TRBJ2-7, with 8 nucleotides matching TRBD1. This CDR3 has 15 residues. V shed 5 bases and J 0 bases; nucleotides not matched to a gene: 6. Germline CDR1 and CDR2: SEHNR and FQNEAQ (reference sequence). CDR3 in amino acids: CASSTGQASSYEQYF. The CDR3 nucleotides read TGTGCCAGCAGCACGGGACAGGCGAGCTCCTACGAGCAGTACTTC.

CDR3 sequence (DNA): TGTGCCAGCACCGGGTCTTTAACTCTCTCTGGAAACACCATATATTTT. Residues: CASTGSLTLSGNTIYF. The V gene is TRBV2, the J gene TRBJ1-3; D call uncertain. Germline CDR1 and CDR2: SNHLY and FYNNEI. V was shortened by 7 bases and J by 0 bases, with 16 bases between the two germline ends. CDR3 length: 16 amino acids.

This chain joins TRBV4-2 and TRBJ2-2; D remains ambiguous. V was clipped by 7 bases and J by 0 bases, with 6 bases between them. The CDR3 has 13 amino acids. The germline CDR1 and CDR2 sequences are LGHNA and YNFKEQ. The CDR3 DNA reads TGTGCCAGCACCCTATCGAACACCGGGGAGCTGTTTTTT. Translating it yields CASTLSNTGELFF.

This clone occurred once. The chain is built from TRBV29-1 and TRBJ1-4; weak D call: TRBD1 (5 bases). The CDR3 covers 13 residues. The V gene's germline CDR1 is SQVTM and CDR2 ANQGSEA. V was pared by 4 bases and J by 4 bases, with 10 bases between. CDR3 sequence (DNA): TGCAGCGTTGCGGGGGGGTATAATGAAAAACTGTTTTTT. This translates into CSVAGGYNEKLFF. The entire variable domain, with the rest obtained from reference TRBV29-1 and TRBJ1-4, is as follows: SAVISQKPSRDICQRGTSLTIQCQVDSQVTMMFWYRQQPGQSLTLIATANQGSEATYESGFVIDKFPISRPNLTFSTLTVSNMSPEDSSIYLCSVAGGYNEKLFFGSGTQLSVL.

Remarks on this clone: Additional DNA sequences in this sample encode the identical CDR3. This chain joins TRBV28 and TRBJ1-5; possible D gene TRBD1, 5 bases. From germline, CDR1 is MDHEN and CDR2 SYDVKM. The V end was cut by 6 bases, the J end by 0 bases, with 24 bases between. This CDR3 is 19 amino acids long. CDR3 in amino acids: CASRKGVAGSVGSNQPQHF. Here the CDR3 DNA reads TGTGCCAGCAGGAAAGGGGTTGCAGGGTCGGTTGGTAGCAATCAGCCCCAGCATTTT.

The chain carries TRBV5-1 and TRBJ2-1, with a weak D call TRBD2 (7 bases). V lost 4 bases, J lost 0 bases, and 14 bases lay in between. CDR1 SGHRS and CDR2 YFSETQ come from the germline V gene. The CDR3 totals 16 residues. CDR3 DNA: TGCGCCAGCAGCCCCCGCCGGGGGGCCTCCTACAATGAGCAGTTCTTC. This sequence encodes CASSPRRGASYNEQFF.

The chain is built from TRBV7-9 and TRBJ1-2; D unresolved. The CDR3 covers 12 residues. Trimming pared 4 bases from V and 8 bases from J, leaving 11 bases between. Germline V gene sequence: CDR1 SEHNR, CDR2 FQNEAQ (reference sequence). The CDR3 sequence: CASSSRTGGYTF. As DNA, the CDR3 is TGTGCCAGCAGCTCCCGGACGGGAGGCTACACCTTC.

This clone was seen a few times. The J gene is TRBJ1-1, the V gene TRBV5-1; 7 positions agree with TRBD1. With 4 bases clipped from V and 5 bases from J, the junction kept 5 bases outside the gene matches. Germline V lookup: CDR1 SGHRS, CDR2 YFSETQ. The CDR3 spans 13 residues. Written as DNA, the CDR3 is TGCGCCAGCAGCCAACCAGGGGGTACTGAAGCTTTCTTT. As protein: CASSQPGGTEAFF.

The V and J genes are TRBV7-9 and TRBJ2-7; 7 bases map to TRBD1. CDR3 length: 15 residues. Losses at the gene ends were 4 bases for V and 2 bases for J; bases not matched to a gene: 8. Germline V lookup: CDR1 SEHNR, CDR2 FQNEAQ (reference sequence). Here the CDR3 reads CASSSTGFPTYEQYF. CDR3 DNA: TGTGCCAGCAGCTCGACAGGGTTCCCCACCTACGAGCAGTACTTC.

The chain is built from TRBV2 and TRBJ2-2; 9 positions agree with TRBD1. This CDR3 has 13 residues. With V trimmed by 6 bases and J by 6 bases, 2 bases remained unmatched. Germline-derived CDR1 and CDR2 are SNHLY and FYNNEI. The CDR3 nucleotides read TGTGCCAGCAGGGGACAGGGTGCCGGGGAGCTGTTTTTT. It is translated as CASRGQGAGELFF.

The rearrangement joins TRBV7-9 to TRBJ2-3; no reliable D call. The V and J ends lost 2 bases and 6 bases respectively, with 6 bases between them. Germline CDR1 and CDR2: SEHNR and FQNEAQ (reference sequence). This CDR3 is 12 amino acids long. CDR3 in amino acids: CASSLPGDTQYF. For the CDR3, the DNA is TGTGCCAGCAGCTTACCCGGGGATACGCAGTATTTT.

The genes are TRBV5-5 and TRBJ2-2; D might be TRBD1 (6 bases). This CDR3 has 15 amino acids. V lost 2 bases and J lost 7, with 15 bases in between. Germline V lookup: CDR1 SGHKS, CDR2 YYEKEE (reference sequence). The CDR3 is CASSFTGFSGGELFF. CDR3 coding DNA: TGTGCCAGCAGCTTTACAGGGTTTTCTGGCGGGGAGCTGTTTTTT.

A single count supports this clone. The chain joins TRBV14 to TRBJ1-1, with D possibly being TRBD1 (5 bases). This CDR3 is 15 amino acids long. Trimming stripped 0 bases from V and 2 bases from J, with 10 bases between. CDR1 SGHDN and CDR2 FVKESK come from the germline V gene. CDR3 nucleotides: TGTGCCAGCAGCCAAGAAGGCCAGGGAAACACTGAAGCTTTCTTT. This sequence encodes CASSQEGQGNTEAFF.

The chain employs TRBV2 and TRBJ1-1, with D possibly being TRBD1 (6 bases). Germline lookup yields CDR1 SNHLY and CDR2 FYNNEI. CDR3 length: 19 amino acids. V shed 7 bases and J shed 4 bases, with 31 bases lying between them. CDR3 coding DNA: TGTGCCAGCAATCGTCCAGGGGACATCAAGAAACCCTTGGGCACTGAAGCTTTCTTT. The encoded protein is CASNRPGDIKKPLGTEAFF.